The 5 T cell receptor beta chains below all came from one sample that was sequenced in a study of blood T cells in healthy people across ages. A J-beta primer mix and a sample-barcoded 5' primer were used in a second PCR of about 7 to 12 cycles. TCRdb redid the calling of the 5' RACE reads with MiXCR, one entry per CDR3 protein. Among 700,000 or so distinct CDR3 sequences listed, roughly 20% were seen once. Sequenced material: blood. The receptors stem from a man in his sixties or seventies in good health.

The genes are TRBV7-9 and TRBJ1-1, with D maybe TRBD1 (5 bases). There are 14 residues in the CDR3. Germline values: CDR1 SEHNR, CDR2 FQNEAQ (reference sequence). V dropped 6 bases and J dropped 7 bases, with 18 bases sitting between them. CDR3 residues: CASSRLDPRGEAFF. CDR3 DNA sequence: TGTGCCAGCAGTCGGCTGGACCCGAGGGGTGAAGCTTTCTTT.

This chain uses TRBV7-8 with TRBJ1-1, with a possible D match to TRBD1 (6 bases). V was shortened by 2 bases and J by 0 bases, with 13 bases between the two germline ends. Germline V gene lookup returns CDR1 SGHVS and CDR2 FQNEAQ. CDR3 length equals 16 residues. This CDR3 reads CASSLRGGGMNTEAFF. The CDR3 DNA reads TGTGCCAGCAGCTTACGTGGAGGGGGGATGAACACTGAAGCTTTCTTT.

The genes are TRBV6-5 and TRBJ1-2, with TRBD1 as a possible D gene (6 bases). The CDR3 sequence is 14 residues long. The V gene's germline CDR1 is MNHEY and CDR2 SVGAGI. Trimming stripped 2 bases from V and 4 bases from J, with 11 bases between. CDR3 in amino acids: CASSYGTRPYGYTF. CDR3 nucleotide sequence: TGTGCCAGCAGTTACGGGACACGACCCTATGGCTACACCTTC.

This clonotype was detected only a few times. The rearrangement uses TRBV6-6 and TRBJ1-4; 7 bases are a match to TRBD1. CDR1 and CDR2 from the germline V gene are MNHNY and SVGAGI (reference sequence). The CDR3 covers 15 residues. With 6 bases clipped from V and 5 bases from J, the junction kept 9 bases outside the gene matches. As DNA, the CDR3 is TGTGCCAGCAGGCTACCGGGACAGATAAATGAAAAACTGTTTTTT. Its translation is CASRLPGQINEKLFF.

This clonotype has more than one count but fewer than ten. The CDR3 loop reads CASSYTLNTEAFF. CDR3 nucleotides: TGTGCCAGCAGCTACACGTTGAACACTGAAGCTTTCTTT. The rearrangement links TRBV14 to TRBJ1-1, with D hard to call. The V gene's germline CDR1 is SGHDN and CDR2 FVKESK. Trimming left V 5 bases short and J 0 bases short, with 7 bases between. The CDR3 runs to 13 residues.